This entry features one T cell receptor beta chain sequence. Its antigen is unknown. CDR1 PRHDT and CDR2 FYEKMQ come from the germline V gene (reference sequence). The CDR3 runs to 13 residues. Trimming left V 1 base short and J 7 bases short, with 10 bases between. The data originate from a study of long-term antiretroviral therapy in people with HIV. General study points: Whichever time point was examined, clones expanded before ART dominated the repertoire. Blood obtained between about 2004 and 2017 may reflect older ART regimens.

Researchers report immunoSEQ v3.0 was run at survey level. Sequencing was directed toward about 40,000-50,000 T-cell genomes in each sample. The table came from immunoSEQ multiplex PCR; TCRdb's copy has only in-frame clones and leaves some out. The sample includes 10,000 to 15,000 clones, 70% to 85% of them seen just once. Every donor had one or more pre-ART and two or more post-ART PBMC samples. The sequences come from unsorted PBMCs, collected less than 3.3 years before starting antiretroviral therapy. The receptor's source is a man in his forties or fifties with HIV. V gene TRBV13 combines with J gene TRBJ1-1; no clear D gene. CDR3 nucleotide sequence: TGTGCCAGCAGCTTAGATTTGCATGGTGAAGCTTTCTTT. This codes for CASSLDLHGEAFF. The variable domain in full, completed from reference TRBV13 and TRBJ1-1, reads AAGVIQSPRHLIKEKRETATLKCYPIPRHDTVYWYQQGPGQDPQFLISFYEKMQSDKGSIPDRFSAQQFSDYHSELNMSSLELGDSALYFCASSLDLHGEAFFGQGTRLTVV.